Below are 28 T cell receptor beta chains sequenced from a single sample in a study of blood T cells in healthy people across ages. Then a second PCR, running about 6 to 12 cycles, was carried out with a sample-barcoded 5' primer and a J-beta primer mix. MiXCR, run by TCRdb on the 5' RACE reads, gives a single entry per CDR3 protein. Of around 1.7 million distinct CDR3 sequences listed, roughly 27% are singletons. The sample consisted of blood. Receptors were obtained from a woman under 40 in good health.

Points on this clonotype: A much larger clonotype is one base distant, so this may be a read error. The V and J genes are TRBV6-5 and TRBJ2-7, with TRBD1 matching 10 bases. Germline lookup yields CDR1 MNHEY and CDR2 SVGAGI. The CDR3 is made up of 16 amino acids. V lost 5 bases, J lost 6 bases, and 13 bases stayed unmatched. The CDR3 region has the DNA TGTGCCAGCAGTACCCAACTCCGGACAGGGGGAGGCGAGCAGTACGTC. Translating it yields CASSTQLRTGGGEQYV.

This chain uses TRBV6-6 with TRBJ2-3; possible D gene TRBD2, 6 bases. Germline values: CDR1 MNHNY, CDR2 SVGAGI (reference sequence). With 6 bases removed from V and 4 bases from J, the gap between germline ends came to 11 bases. This CDR3 has 13 residues. The CDR3 protein is CASSRGTPDTQYF. CDR3 sequence (DNA): TGTGCCAGCAGCCGCGGGACTCCAGATACGCAGTATTTT.

This clonotype was recorded a few times. V is TRBV6-5 and J is TRBJ2-7, with unresolved D. V lost 4 bases to trimming and J lost 5 bases, with 6 bases between them. There are 11 residues in the CDR3. In germline, CDR1 is MNHEY, CDR2 SVGAGI. CDR3 region: CASSSFHEQYF. Here the CDR3 DNA reads TGTGCCAGCAGTTCATTTCACGAGCAGTACTTC.

A note on this clonotype: Sequence at one end of the junction differs from germline and may be a read error. The chain combines TRBV15 with TRBJ1-6; D ambiguous. The germline V gene has CDR1 LNHNV and CDR2 YYDKDF (reference sequence). The CDR3 runs to 16 residues. The CDR3 loop is CATSQDRMVSSSPPHF. CDR3 nucleotides: TGTGCCACTTCCCAAGATAGGATGGTCTCAAGTTCACCCCCCCACTTT.

The sample holds a few counts of this clonotype. The rearrangement links TRBV30 to TRBJ2-1; possibly TRBD2 for D (5 bases). The germline V gene has CDR1 GTSNPN and CDR2 SVGIG (reference sequence). The germline V and J ends were trimmed by 5 bases and 7 bases, with 21 bases remaining between them. The CDR3 is 15 residues long. CDR3 DNA sequence: TGTGCCTGGCTAGGAGGCCGAGGAGTCGGGAATGAGCAGTTCTTC. It specifies CAWLGGRGVGNEQFF.

This clonotype came up a few times. The genes are TRBV4-1 and TRBJ2-7; D may be TRBD1 (6 bases). Trimming shortened V by 1 base and J by 6 bases, and 25 bases separated the two germline ends. The CDR3 is 18 residues long. The germline gives CDR1 MGHRA, CDR2 YSYEKL. DNA of the CDR3: TGCGCCAGCAGCCAAGTCCTAGTCGGCGCAGGGGATGGGAGCGAGCAGTACTTC. Translated, it gives CASSQVLVGAGDGSEQYF.

This sequence joins TRBV12-3 or TRBV12-4 and TRBJ2-3, with D maybe TRBD2 (5 bases). This CDR3 is 12 amino acids long. The V end lost 8 bases, the J end lost 4 bases, and 10 bases lay between the germline ends. The chain's CDR3 is CASGGTADTQYF. CDR3 DNA sequence: TGTGCCAGCGGAGGAACTGCAGATACGCAGTATTTT.

On this clonotype: The junction does not match germline at one end; this may be a read error. This rearrangement joins TRBV2 to TRBJ2-2; weak D call: TRBD2 (6 bases). Germline V gene lookup returns CDR1 SNHLY and CDR2 FYNNEI. CDR3 length: 14 residues. The CDR3 nucleotides are TGTGCCAGCAGCGTTAGCGGATACACCGTGGAGCTGTTTTTT. This translates into CASSVSGYTVELFF.

This clonotype appeared a few times. One junction end does not reproduce the germline sequence, and a read error may be involved. The J gene is TRBJ2-3, the V gene TRBV6-6, with TRBD2 as a possible D gene (7 bases). The CDR3 length is 15 residues. Per germline, CDR1 MNHNY and CDR2 SVGAGI (reference sequence). This CDR3 reads CASSREGGSRDTQYF. The CDR3 nucleotides read TGTGCCAGCAGCCGTGAGGGGGGGAGCAGAGATACGCAGTATTTT.

The chain couples TRBV2 to TRBJ1-5; D ambiguous. The CDR3 has 16 residues. Deletions cut 2 bases from V and 2 bases from J, with 13 bases between. Germline loops: CDR1 SNHLY, CDR2 FYNNEI. Here the CDR3 reads CASSESGPGGNQPQHF. CDR3 sequence (DNA): TGTGCCAGCAGTGAATCCGGGCCAGGAGGCAATCAGCCCCAGCATTTT.

As concerns this clonotype: At one end the junction does not follow the germline gene, possibly because of a read error. The V call is TRBV20-1, the J call TRBJ1-4; D call uncertain. The CDR3 is 14 residues long. The germline gives CDR1 DFQATT, CDR2 SNEGSKA (reference sequence). CDR3 in DNA: TGCAGTGCCAGAGAGGGTTCAACTAATGAAAAACTGTTTTTT. It codes for CSAREGSTNEKLFF.

This sequence joins TRBV7-2 and TRBJ2-2; no clear D gene. This CDR3 contains 13 residues. V was pared by 2 bases and J by 6 bases, with 7 bases between. Germline V CDR1 and CDR2: SGHTA, FQGNSA. The CDR3 DNA reads as TGTGCCAGCAGCTTAAATGCCCCCGGGGAGCTGTTTTTT. Translation: CASSLNAPGELFF. Supplemented by reference TRBV7-2 and TRBJ2-2, the full variable domain reads GAGVSQSPSNKVTEKGKDVELRCDPISGHTALYWYRQSLGQGLEFLIYFQGNSAPDKSGLPSDRFSAERTGGSVSTLTIQRTQQEDSAVYLCASSLNAPGELFFGEGSRLTVL.

The chain recombines TRBV9 with TRBJ2-5; 10 bases map to TRBD1. Germline V lookup: CDR1 SGDLS, CDR2 YYNGEE. This CDR3 region has 16 residues. The V gene end was trimmed by 0 bases and the J gene end by 5 bases; junction bases not matched to a gene: 7. The chain's CDR3 is CASSVVPGQGGETQYF. DNA of the CDR3: TGTGCCAGCAGCGTAGTTCCCGGACAGGGGGGGGAGACCCAGTACTTC.

The V and J genes are TRBV5-6 and TRBJ1-5; D uncertain. Trimming cost V 3 bases and J 4 bases, with 5 bases left between them. Germline V CDR1 and CDR2: SGHDT, YYEEEE. The CDR3 length is 12 residues. The CDR3 bases are TGTGCCAGCAGCTACAAAAATCAGCCCCAGCATTTT. Translating gives CASSYKNQPQHF.

This clonotype was seen repeatedly, ten times or more. V usage is TRBV12-3 or TRBV12-4 and J usage is TRBJ1-1, with no clear D. V lost 7 bases and J lost 4, with 19 bases in between. There are 15 residues in the CDR3. The CDR3 sequence is CASTPSYATGTEAFF. The DNA of the CDR3 is TGTGCCAGCACCCCAAGCTATGCAACTGGCACTGAAGCTTTCTTT.

At least ten counts were recorded for this clonotype. The CDR3, as DNA: TGCAGCGTTGAAGTGAGCGGGAGCTCCTACGAGCAGTACTTC. This encodes CSVEVSGSSYEQYF. The rearrangement joins TRBV29-1 to TRBJ2-7; the match to TRBD2 covers 8 bases. This CDR3 spans 14 amino acids. Germline loops: CDR1 SQVTM, CDR2 ANQGSEA. The junction had 2 bases not matched to a gene; V was cut back by 1 base and J by 0 bases.

The chain couples TRBV14 to TRBJ2-1; D not resolved. Germline V gives CDR1 SGHDN, CDR2 FVKESK. With 4 bases removed from V and 4 bases from J, the gap between germline ends came to 17 bases. The CDR3 has 16 residues. The CDR3 sequence is CASSLSTGLVYNEQFF. The CDR3 DNA reads as TGTGCCAGCAGCCTCAGTACGGGTCTAGTGTACAATGAGCAGTTCTTC.

With respect to this clonotype: One junction end disagrees with the germline gene, perhaps due to a read error. V usage is TRBV7-2 and J usage is TRBJ1-1; D unresolved. This CDR3 spans 12 amino acids. Germline V gene lookup returns CDR1 SGHTA and CDR2 FQGNSA. The chain's CDR3 is CAGSLGGNEAFF. In nucleotides, the CDR3 is TGTGCCGGCAGCTTGGGAGGTAATGAAGCTTTCTTT.

There are many counts of this clonotype. V usage is TRBV5-5 and J usage is TRBJ2-7, with TRBD1 matching over 8 bases. The V gene end was trimmed by 1 base and the J gene end by 1 base; junction bases not matched to a gene: 7. Germline V lookup: CDR1 SGHKS, CDR2 YYEKEE (reference sequence). The CDR3 is 16 residues long. CDR3 in amino acids: CASSLIPGQGSYEQYF. CDR3 coding DNA: TGTGCCAGCAGCTTGATTCCTGGACAGGGTTCCTACGAGCAGTACTTC.

Notes on this clonotype: A read error may produce the germline difference seen at one junction end. The rearrangement links TRBV11-3 to TRBJ2-3; tentative D call: TRBD1 (5 bases). The germline CDR1 and CDR2 sequences are SGHNT and YENEEA. The CDR3 extends over 13 amino acids. CDR3 sequence: CASGFRVTDTQYF. The DNA for the CDR3 is TGTGCCAGCGGCTTCAGGGTCACAGATACGCAGTATTTT.

This clonotype showed up many times. This rearrangement joins TRBV6-5 to TRBJ2-7, with 7 bases fitting TRBD1. Trimming removed 6 bases from V and 0 bases from J; junction bases left unmatched: 5. The CDR3 sequence is 14 residues long. The germline CDR1 and CDR2 sequences are MNHEY and SVGAGI. The CDR3 sequence is CASRWDRDSYEQYF. CDR3 DNA: TGTGCCAGCAGATGGGACAGAGACTCCTACGAGCAGTACTTC.

J is TRBJ1-5 and V is TRBV5-6; 7 positions agree with TRBD1. Germline V gives CDR1 SGHDT, CDR2 YYEEEE. There are 14 residues in the CDR3. V shed 3 bases and J 6 bases; nucleotides not matched to a gene: 6. Here the CDR3 reads CASSSDREGQPQHF. In DNA form, the CDR3 reads TGTGCCAGCAGCTCCGACAGGGAGGGTCAGCCCCAGCATTTT.

The chain employs TRBV4-2 and TRBJ2-1; no firm D call. Germline CDR1 LGHNA, CDR2 YNFKEQ. Between the trimmed V and J ends, which lost 0 bases and 6 bases, there was a span of 6 bases. CDR3 size: 13 residues. The CDR3 sequence is CASSQDLFNEQFF. The CDR3 region has the DNA TGTGCCAGCAGCCAAGATCTTTTCAATGAGCAGTTCTTC.

The table lists this clonotype with a count of one. Sequence at one end of the junction differs from germline and may be a read error. V usage is TRBV7-2 and J usage is TRBJ2-1; TRBD2 aligns across 7 bases. Germline CDR1 and CDR2: SGHTA and FQGNSA. This CDR3 is built from 15 residues. Here the CDR3 reads CASSNRASGSNEQLF. DNA for the CDR3: TGCGCCAGCAGCAATCGGGCTAGCGGTAGTAATGAGCAGCTCTTC.

This clonotype was counted a few times. Its ends do not fully match the called genes, so a read error is possible. The chain recombines TRBV5-1 with TRBJ1-3; tentatively, D is TRBD1 (5 bases). CDR3 length: 13 residues. Looked up from germline, CDR1 is SGHRS and CDR2 is YFSETQ. CDR3 coding DNA: TGTGCCAGCAGCGGGACGGCTGGAAACACCATATATTTT. Encoded protein: CASSGTAGNTIYF.

This clonotype was recorded many times. V and J are TRBV3-1 and TRBJ1-1; TRBD1 is a possible D gene (6 bases). V lost 6 bases, J lost 3 bases, and 8 bases lay in between. CDR3 length: 12 amino acids. The germline V gene has CDR1 LGHDT and CDR2 YNNKEL (reference sequence). Here the CDR3 reads CASSPGDTEAFF. DNA for the CDR3: TGTGCCAGCAGTCCAGGGGACACTGAAGCTTTCTTT. The full variable domain, with the rest looked up from reference TRBV3-1 and TRBJ1-1, is DTAVSQTPKYLVTQMGNDKSIKCEQNLGHDTMYWYKQDSKKFLKIMFSYNNKELIINETVPNRFSPKSPDKAHLNLHINSLELGDSAVYFCASSPGDTEAFFGQGTRLTVV.

The sample holds one count of this clonotype. An end of the junction does not agree with germline; a read error may underlie this. CDR3 loop: CASSLYRGNTGERFF. In nucleotides, the CDR3 is TGCGCCAGCAGCTTGTACCGGGGGAACACCGGGGAGCGGTTTTTT. The chain employs TRBV5-1 and TRBJ2-2; tentatively, D is TRBD2 (6 bases). The CDR3 consists of 15 residues. Germline assignment: CDR1 SGHRS and CDR2 YFSETQ.

The CDR3 DNA reads TGTGCCAGCAGACAGGGAACCAATGAGCAGTTCTTC. Translation: CASRQGTNEQFF. The chain uses TRBV27 and TRBJ2-1; weak D call: TRBD1 (6 bases). V lost 6 bases, J lost 6 bases, and 9 bases lay in between. The CDR3 covers 12 residues. Per the germline V gene, CDR1 is MNHEY and CDR2 is SMNVEV (reference sequence).